The subject of this entry is one TCR beta chain. Its antigen is not identified. Other DNA variants within this sample encode the same CDR3. In the authors' workflow: Out-of-frame sequences were removed, leaving some 2 million distinct TCRbeta sequences. Sequencing used immunoSEQ multiplex PCR; TCRdb keeps in-frame clones, though not all of them. V and J calls and clone size are given by that table; D and trimming were obtained from the DNA. Counted here are about 57,000 clones, less than 80% occurring once; the ten biggest clones make up 0.65% to 0.9%. The CDR3 covers 13 residues. Germline V gene lookup returns CDR1 MNHEY and CDR2 SVGAGI. Trimming took off 6 bases at V and 2 bases at J, with 10 bases between the two ends. The sort gate was single viable CD3+CD4+CD8-CD45RO+ cells for memory CD4+ T cells. Positive selection with CD4 microbeads enriched total CD4+ T cells. This record belongs to a study of memory CD4+ T cells and cytomegalovirus serostatus. Study-wide background: Of the healthy Belgian adults, fewer than 10 were CMV seropositive and about two dozen seronegative.

Findings of the study overall: Each of 67 CMV-associated TCRbeta sequences occurred in one to five individuals.

The origin of this receptor is an adult in good health and CMV-seronegative. The V and J genes are TRBV6-5 and TRBJ1-2; D not resolved. The sequencing input was memory CD4+ T cells from blood. The CDR3: CASSPGGNYGYTF. CDR3 coding DNA: TGTGCCAGCAGCCCCGGAGGCAACTATGGCTACACCTTC.